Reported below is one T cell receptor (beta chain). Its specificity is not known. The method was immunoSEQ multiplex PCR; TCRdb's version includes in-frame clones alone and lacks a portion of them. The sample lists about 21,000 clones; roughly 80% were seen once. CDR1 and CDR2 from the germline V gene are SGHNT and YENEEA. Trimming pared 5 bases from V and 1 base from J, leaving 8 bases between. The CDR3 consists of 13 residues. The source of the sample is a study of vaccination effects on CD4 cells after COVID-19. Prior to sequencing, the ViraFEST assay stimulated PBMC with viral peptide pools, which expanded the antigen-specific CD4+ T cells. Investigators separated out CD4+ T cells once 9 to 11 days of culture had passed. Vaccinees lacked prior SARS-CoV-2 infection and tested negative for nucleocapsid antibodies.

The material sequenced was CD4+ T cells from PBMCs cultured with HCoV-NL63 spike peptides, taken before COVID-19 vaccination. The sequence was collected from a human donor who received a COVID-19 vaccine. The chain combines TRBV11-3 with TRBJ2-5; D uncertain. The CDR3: CASSPSPQETQYF. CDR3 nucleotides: TGTGCCAGCAGCCCATCCCCCCAAGAGACCCAGTACTTC.